This T cell receptor (beta chain) is drawn from a study of cytomegalovirus exposure and HLA in healthy donors. Across the study: Approximately 190 million T cells yielded fewer than 120 million unique TCR beta sequences in earlier analysis. Study outcomes and limitations: Researchers counted roughly 150 TCR beta chains as cytomegalovirus-associated. In a later analysis, donors in an Asian-associated ancestry cluster reportedly had fewer N-insertions in productive TCRs than the cohort mean.

With 60 Vbeta and 13 Jbeta primers, the PCR was carried out. Libraries were prepared by immunoSEQ multiplex PCR; TCRdb keeps only in-frame clonotypes and omits some of them. The profile shows about 120,000 clones, just under 75% of them singletons. The CDR3 is 22 amino acids. J lost 0 bases, V lost 2 bases, and 25 bases had no gene match. Germline values: CDR1 SGHRS, CDR2 YFSETQ. In regard to this clone: The antigen remains undetermined.

The rearrangement links TRBV5-1 to TRBJ2-7; 8 nucleotides match TRBD1. The source material was PBMCs. This sequence was found in a human donor in good health. CDR3 nucleotide sequence: TGCGCCAGCAGCTTTAAATCGGGCGTTGGGGACAGGTCACCGACTAACTCCTACGAGCAGTACTTC. Translating it yields CASSFKSGVGDRSPTNSYEQYF.